A selection of T cell receptor beta chains follows, all from one sample in a study of graft-versus-host responses after intestinal transplantation. The data were produced by immunoSEQ multiplex PCR, yet TCRdb's version contains in-frame clones alone and is incomplete. Of some 10,000 clones listed, about 80% are singletons. The input for sequencing was ileum tissue, taken 23 days after intestinal transplant. The receptors shown here come from a human patient who received an intestinal transplant, so some T cells may come from the graft donor. Each CDR3 is given with its conserved first and last residue. Fields, in order: clone size, V gene, J gene, CDR3 protein. Part of the rows lack a size; the others show once, few, many or a class for expanded clones.

size: .
V: TRBV7-9
J: TRBJ2-5
CDR3: CASSPGRQETQYF

size: .
V: TRBV7-9
J: TRBJ2-5
CDR3: CASSSTLMTQYF

size: .
V: TRBV4-2
J: TRBJ1-4
CDR3: CASSHGPGQEVRNEKLFF

size: .
V: TRBV21-1
J: TRBJ2-7
CDR3: CASPHGYTREQYF

size: .
V: TRBV28
J: TRBJ2-7
CDR3: CASSFRDRVYEQYF

size: .
V: TRBV10-3
J: TRBJ2-3
CDR3: CAISESISLARPDTQYF

size: .
V: TRBV9
J: TRBJ2-1
CDR3: CASTRRLIANEQFF

size: .
V: TRBV4-3
J: TRBJ2-7
CDR3: CASSPDRPYYYEQYF

size: .
V: TRBV7-3
J: TRBJ1-4
CDR3: CASSPGVGEKLFF

size: .
V: TRBV15
J: TRBJ2-7
CDR3: CATSDSSYEQYF

size: .
V: TRBV5-6
J: TRBJ2-2
CDR3: CASSFRPNTGELFF

size: .
V: TRBV6-6
J: TRBJ2-6
CDR3: CASSAERPTGANVLTF

size: .
V: TRBV2
J: TRBJ1-4
CDR3: CASSVGGGVGELFF

size: .
V: TRBV28
J: TRBJ2-7
CDR3: CASSSPGTPYEQYF

size: .
V: TRBV18
J: TRBJ2-1
CDR3: CASSPSGFHNEQFF

size: once
V: TRBV7-9
J: TRBJ2-7
CDR3: CASSRTRNSEQYF

size: large
V: TRBV5-5
J: TRBJ1-5
CDR3: CASSSDRGQPQHF

size: .
V: TRBV19
J: TRBJ1-5
CDR3: CASSTIPQPQHF

size: .
V: TRBV30
J: TRBJ2-1
CDR3: CAWNLDELWATTYNEQFF

size: .
V: TRBV15
J: TRBJ2-1
CDR3: CATSIPGQGGNEQFF

size: .
V: TRBV4-1
J: TRBJ1-2
CDR3: CASSFTGYGYTF

size: .
V: TRBV5-6
J: TRBJ1-1
CDR3: CASSPTSTWGTAFF

size: .
V: TRBV6-6
J: TRBJ2-1
CDR3: CASSYSGYANEQFF

size: .
V: TRBV7-9
J: TRBJ2-7
CDR3: CASSPTSGSYEQYF

size: .
V: TRBV6-6
J: TRBJ1-2
CDR3: CASRLGSRENYGYTF

size: .
V: TRBV11-2
J: TRBJ2-5
CDR3: CASSSNGLAEETQYF

size: .
V: TRBV7-9
J: TRBJ1-2
CDR3: CASSLAGHRPYGYTF

size: .
V: TRBV11-2
J: TRBJ2-3
CDR3: CASSLDGRDTQYF

size: few
V: TRBV7-2
J: TRBJ2-7
CDR3: CASSPTRGEKYF

size: .
V: TRBV15
J: TRBJ1-5
CDR3: CATSRDRGASQPQHF

size: .
V: TRBV5-1
J: TRBJ2-2
CDR3: CASSTQDRDTGELFF

size: once
V: TRBV6-4
J: TRBJ2-1
CDR3: CASSDSIGAGPYYNEQFF

size: .
V: TRBV5-1
J: TRBJ2-6
CDR3: CASSALYGANVLTF

size: .
V: TRBV5-6
J: TRBJ2-3
CDR3: CASSLGVSTDTQYF

size: .
V: TRBV18
J: TRBJ1-1
CDR3: CASSPQGSAEAFF

size: .
V: TRBV27
J: TRBJ1-1
CDR3: CASSLYRGGTEAFF

size: once
V: TRBV6-5
J: TRBJ2-3
CDR3: CASRLSGRGTDTQYF

size: .
V: TRBV29-1
J: TRBJ2-3
CDR3: CSVEGAGVADTQYF

size: .
V: TRBV28
J: TRBJ2-1
CDR3: CASENLGAMQFF

size: few
V: TRBV11-2
J: TRBJ1-3
CDR3: CASRNTSSGNTIYF